Below are 14 T cell receptor beta chains sequenced from a single sample in a study of blood T cell repertoires in COVID-19. The table came from immunoSEQ multiplex PCR; TCRdb's copy has only in-frame clones and leaves some out. The table has about 100,000 clones, around 90% seen once. Specimen: peripheral blood. These receptors were obtained from a human donor with COVID-19, enrolled during active disease. The donor label of this sample is uncertain.

The V gene is TRBV10-2, the J gene TRBJ1-6, with 8 bases aligning to TRBD1. Per germline, CDR1 WSHSY and CDR2 SAAADI. V shed 3 bases and J 6 bases; nucleotides not matched to a gene: 7. The CDR3 sequence is 16 residues long. The CDR3 DNA reads as TGCGCCAGCAGTGAAAGGCAGACAGGGGCTAATTCACCCCTCCACTTT. This gives the protein CASSERQTGANSPLHF.

V usage is TRBV24-1 and J usage is TRBJ2-2; TRBD1 agrees at 9 bases. V gave up 5 bases and J gave up 2 bases; unmatched junction bases: 5. Germline V gives CDR1 KGHDR, CDR2 SFDVKD. The CDR3 extends over 16 amino acids. CDR3 sequence: CATSARTGANTGELFF. For the CDR3, the DNA is TGTGCCACCAGTGCGAGGACAGGGGCCAACACCGGGGAGCTGTTTTTT.

This clone was counted once. The gene calls are TRBV12-3 or TRBV12-4 and TRBJ2-1; 7 nucleotides agree with TRBD1. The CDR3 is 13 residues long. Losses at the gene ends were 6 bases for V and 8 bases for J; bases not matched to a gene: 7. In DNA form, the CDR3 reads TGTGCCAGCAGAGAGACAGGGTTTGATGAGCAGTTCTTC. Protein sequence: CASRETGFDEQFF.

The chain couples TRBV7-6 to TRBJ2-3; 7 nucleotides line up with TRBD1. V gave up 0 bases and J gave up 2 bases; unmatched junction bases: 11. This CDR3 is built from 18 residues. Germline CDR1 and CDR2: SGHVS and FNYEAQ. CDR3: CASSLARQGSSVTDTQYF. DNA for the CDR3: TGTGCCAGCAGCTTAGCGCGACAGGGTAGTTCGGTCACAGATACGCAGTATTTT.

This clone was observed a single time. The chain uses TRBV9 and TRBJ1-3; D is unclear. Germline CDR1 and CDR2: SGDLS and YYNGEE. V lost 0 bases to trimming and J lost 0 bases, with 7 bases between them. The CDR3 length is 15 residues. CDR3 loop: CASSVEASSGNTIYF. The CDR3 nucleotides are TGTGCCAGCAGCGTAGAAGCGAGCTCTGGAAACACCATATATTTT.

The rearrangement uses TRBV27 and TRBJ1-2; the D gene is possibly TRBD1 (5 bases). The V and J ends lost 4 bases and 8 bases respectively, with 23 bases between them. Germline CDR1 and CDR2: MNHEY and SMNVEV (reference sequence). This CDR3 comprises 16 residues. The CDR3 region has the DNA TGTGCCAGCAGTTCCCTACGATACGGGGGTGGAGAGGGCTACACCTTC. Translated: CASSSLRYGGGEGYTF.

This clone has a count of ten or more. The CDR3 spells CASSPTSYEQFF. Here the CDR3 DNA reads TGTGCCAGCAGCCCGACTAGCTATGAGCAGTTCTTC. The chain links TRBV7-9 to TRBJ2-1; 7 nucleotides line up with TRBD2. The germline V gene has CDR1 SEHNR and CDR2 FQNEAQ (reference sequence). V was clipped by 5 bases and J by 8 bases; unmatched bases: 3. This CDR3 is 12 amino acids long. Based on the CDR3 plus reference TRBV7-9 and TRBJ2-1, the full variable domain is DTGVSQNPRHKITKRGQNVTFRCDPISEHNRLYWYRQTLGQGPEFLTYFQNEAQLEKSRLLSDRFSAERPKGSFSTLEIQRTEQGDSAMYLCASSPTSYEQFFGPGTRLTVL.

The gene calls are TRBV11-2 and TRBJ1-1; perhaps TRBD1 as D (5 bases). Germline-derived CDR1 and CDR2 are SGHAT and FQNNGV. With 5 bases removed from V and 3 bases from J, the gap between germline ends came to 13 bases. The CDR3 runs to 14 residues. CDR3 in DNA: TGTGCCAGCAGCGTCGACAGTGGGGACACTGAAGCTTTCTTT. This translates into CASSVDSGDTEAFF.

This rearrangement joins TRBV5-5 to TRBJ2-1; D might be TRBD1 (6 bases). The CDR3 runs to 15 residues. Trimming stripped 0 bases from V and 0 bases from J, with 7 bases between. Per germline, CDR1 SGHKS and CDR2 YYEKEE (reference sequence). The CDR3 coding sequence is TGTGCCAGCAGCTTGGAGGGGGACTCCTACAATGAGCAGTTCTTC. This sequence encodes CASSLEGDSYNEQFF.

Here the CDR3 DNA reads TGTGCCAGCGGACTAGCGGGAGGCCTCCAAGAGACCCAGTACTTC. Translation: CASGLAGGLQETQYF. The J gene is TRBJ2-5, the V gene TRBV7-2; 14 bases agree with TRBD2. The V and J ends lost 8 bases and 1 base, in that order; junction bases with no gene match: 3. This CDR3 comprises 15 residues. Germline assignment: CDR1 SGHTA and CDR2 FQGNSA.

The table lists this clone with a few counts. This rearrangement joins TRBV5-4 to TRBJ1-6; the D is unclear. Trimming took 4 bases from V and 5 from J, leaving 10 bases between them. Germline CDR1 and CDR2: SGHNT and YYREEE (reference sequence). The length of the CDR3 is 14 residues. CDR3 residues: CASSEGSNNSPLHF. The CDR3 region has the DNA TGTGCCAGCAGCGAAGGGAGTAATAATTCACCCCTCCACTTT. The full variable domain, its missing parts supplied by reference TRBV5-4 and TRBJ1-6, is ETGVTQSPTHLIKTRGQQVTLRCSSQSGHNTVSWYQQALGQGPQFIFQYYREEENGRGNFPPRFSGLQFPNYSSELNVNALELDDSALYLCASSEGSNNSPLHFGNGTRLTVT.

The rearrangement links TRBV19 to TRBJ1-2; D gene unclear. This CDR3 has 11 residues. Trimming shortened V by 0 bases and J by 7 bases, and 3 bases separated the two germline ends. Germline V gene data show CDR1 as LNHDA and CDR2 as SQIVND (reference sequence). In DNA form, the CDR3 reads TGTGCCAGTAGTATAGAGGCTGGCTACACCTTC. This translates into CASSIEAGYTF. Looking up the rest from reference TRBV19 and TRBJ1-2 gives the full variable domain: DGGITQSPKYLFRKEGQNVTLSCEQNLNHDAMYWYRQDPGQGLRLIYYSQIVNDFQKGDIAEGYSVSREKKESFPLTVTSAQKNPTAFYLCASSIEAGYTFGSGTRLTVV.

The sample holds one count of this clone. The CDR3 coding sequence is TGCGCCAGCAGTCAATCAACAGGGCAAAGACAGGGCCCCGGGCTTTCACCCCTCCACTTT. It translates to CASSQSTGQRQGPGLSPLHF. The chain employs TRBV23-1 and TRBJ1-6; 7 nucleotides line up with TRBD1. TRBV23-1 is filed as an ORF, its function uncertain. The length of the CDR3 is 20 residues. With 0 bases clipped from V and 9 bases from J, the junction kept 20 bases outside the gene matches.

The chain couples TRBV19 to TRBJ2-2, with TRBD1 matching 8 bases. The CDR3 consists of 17 residues. After removal of 6 bases from V and 3 bases from J, the junction contained 12 bases not matched to a gene. Germline V gene data show CDR1 as LNHDA and CDR2 as SQIVND (reference sequence). In DNA, the CDR3 is TGTGCCAGTAGGCCCCGGGGACAGGCAGATTACACCGGGGAGCTGTTTTTT. This encodes CASRPRGQADYTGELFF. The entire variable domain, with the rest obtained from reference TRBV19 and TRBJ2-2, is as follows: DGGITQSPKYLFRKEGQNVTLSCEQNLNHDAMYWYRQDPGQGLRLIYYSQIVNDFQKGDIAEGYSVSREKKESFPLTVTSAQKNPTAFYLCASRPRGQADYTGELFFGEGSRLTVL.